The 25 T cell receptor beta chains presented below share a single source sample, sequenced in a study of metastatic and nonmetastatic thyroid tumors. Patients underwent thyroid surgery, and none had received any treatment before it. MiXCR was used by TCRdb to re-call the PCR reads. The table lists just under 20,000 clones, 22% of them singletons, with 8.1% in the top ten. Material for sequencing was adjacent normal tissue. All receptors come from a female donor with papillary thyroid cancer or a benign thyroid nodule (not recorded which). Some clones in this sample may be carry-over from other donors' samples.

This chain's CDR3 is CASSTGRILNYGYTF. The CDR3 bases are TGTGCCAGCAGTACAGGACGGATTCTGAACTATGGCTACACCTTC. This chain connects TRBV7-9 to TRBJ1-2; the D gene is possibly TRBD1 (5 bases). The CDR3 extends over 15 amino acids. V lost 6 bases, J lost 2 bases, and 16 bases lay in between. CDR1 and CDR2 from the germline V gene are SEHNR and FQNEAQ (reference sequence).

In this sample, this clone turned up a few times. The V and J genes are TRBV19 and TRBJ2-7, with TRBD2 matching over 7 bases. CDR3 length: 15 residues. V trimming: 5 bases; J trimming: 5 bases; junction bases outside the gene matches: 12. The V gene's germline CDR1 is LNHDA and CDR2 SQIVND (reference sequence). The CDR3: CASSRAGERTDEQYF. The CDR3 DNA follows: TGTGCCAGTAGTCGGGCGGGAGAGCGTACGGACGAGCAGTACTTC. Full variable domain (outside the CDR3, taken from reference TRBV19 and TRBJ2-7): DGGITQSPKYLFRKEGQNVTLSCEQNLNHDAMYWYRQDPGQGLRLIYYSQIVNDFQKGDIAEGYSVSREKKESFPLTVTSAQKNPTAFYLCASSRAGERTDEQYFGPGTRLTVT.

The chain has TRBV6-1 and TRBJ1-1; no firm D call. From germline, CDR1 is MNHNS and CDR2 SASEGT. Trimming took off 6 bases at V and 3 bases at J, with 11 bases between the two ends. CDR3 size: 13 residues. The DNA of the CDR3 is TGTGCCAGCAGCCGGTCGGGCGACACTGAAGCTTTCTTT. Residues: CASSRSGDTEAFF.

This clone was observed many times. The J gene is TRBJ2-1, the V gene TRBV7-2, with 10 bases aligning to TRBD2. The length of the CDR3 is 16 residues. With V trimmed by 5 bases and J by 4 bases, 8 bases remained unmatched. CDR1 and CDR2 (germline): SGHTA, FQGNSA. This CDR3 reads CASSLPGLASYNEQFF. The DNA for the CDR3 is TGTGCCAGCAGCCTTCCGGGACTAGCGTCGTACAATGAGCAGTTCTTC.

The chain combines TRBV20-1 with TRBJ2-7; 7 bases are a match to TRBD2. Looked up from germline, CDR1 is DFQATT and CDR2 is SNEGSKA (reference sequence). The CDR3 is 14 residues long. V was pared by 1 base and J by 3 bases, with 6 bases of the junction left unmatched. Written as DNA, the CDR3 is TGCAGTGCTAGAGTTGGGGGGAGGGACTACGAGCAGTACTTC. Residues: CSARVGGRDYEQYF.

CDR3 in amino acids: CASSLRVPVGELFF. CDR3 DNA sequence: TGTGCCAGCAGTTTGAGGGTTCCAGTCGGGGAGCTGTTTTTT. The chain has TRBV27 and TRBJ2-2, with D possibly matching TRBD2 (5 bases). This CDR3 is 14 amino acids long. With 3 bases removed from V and 7 bases from J, the gap between germline ends came to 12 bases. CDR1 is MNHEY, CDR2 SMNVEV, per germline (reference sequence).

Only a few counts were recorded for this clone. The CDR3 DNA is TGCGCCAGCAGCTTTGGAGGGACGCTAGCGGACACCGGGGAGCTGTTTTTT. Amino acids: CASSFGGTLADTGELFF. The chain is built from TRBV5-1 and TRBJ2-2; 7 nucleotides align to TRBD2. This CDR3 has 17 residues. V dropped 2 bases and J dropped 3; count of bases not matched to a gene: 10. The germline V gene has CDR1 SGHRS and CDR2 YFSETQ.

CDR3 region: CASSYSIDYPSYNEQFF. As DNA, the CDR3 is TGTGCCAGCAGTTACTCGATAGACTATCCCTCCTACAATGAGCAGTTCTTC. The rearrangement uses TRBV6-2 or TRBV6-3 and TRBJ2-1; D perhaps matches TRBD2 (5 bases). There are 17 residues in the CDR3. CDR1 is MNHEY, CDR2 SVGEGT, per germline. V was cut by 0 bases and J by 0 bases, with 12 bases left in between.

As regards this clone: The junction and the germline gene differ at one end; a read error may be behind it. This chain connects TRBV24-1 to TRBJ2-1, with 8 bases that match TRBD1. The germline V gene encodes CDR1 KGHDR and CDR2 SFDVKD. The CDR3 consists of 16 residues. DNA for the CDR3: TGCGCCACCAGTGATAAGTCAAGAGACAGGGGCGATGAGCAGTTCTTC. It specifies CATSDKSRDRGDEQFF.

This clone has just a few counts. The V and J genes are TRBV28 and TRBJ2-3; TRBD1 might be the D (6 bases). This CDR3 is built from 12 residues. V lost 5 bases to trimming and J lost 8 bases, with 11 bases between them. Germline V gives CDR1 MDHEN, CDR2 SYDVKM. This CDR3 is CASSGRGFTQYF. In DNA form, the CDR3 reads TGTGCCAGCAGTGGAAGGGGGTTTACGCAGTATTTT. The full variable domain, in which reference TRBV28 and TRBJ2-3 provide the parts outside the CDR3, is DVKVTQSSRYLVKRTGEKVFLECVQDMDHENMFWYRQDPGLGLRLIYFSYDVKMKEKGDIPEGYSVSREKKERFSLILESASTNQTSMYLCASSGRGFTQYFGPGTRLTVL.

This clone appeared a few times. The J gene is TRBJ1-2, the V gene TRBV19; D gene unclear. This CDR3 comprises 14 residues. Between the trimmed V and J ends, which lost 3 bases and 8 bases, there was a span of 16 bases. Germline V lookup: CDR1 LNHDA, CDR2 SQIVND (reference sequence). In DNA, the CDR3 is TGTGCCAGTAGTATTAGGGCCGCACCGGGAGGCTACACCTTC. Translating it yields CASSIRAAPGGYTF.

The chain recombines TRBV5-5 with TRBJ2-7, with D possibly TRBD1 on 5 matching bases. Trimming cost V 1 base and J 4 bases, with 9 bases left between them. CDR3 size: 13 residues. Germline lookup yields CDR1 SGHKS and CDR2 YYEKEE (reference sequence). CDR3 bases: TGTGCCAGCAGCTTGCAGGGCTATTACGAGCAGTACTTC. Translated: CASSLQGYYEQYF.

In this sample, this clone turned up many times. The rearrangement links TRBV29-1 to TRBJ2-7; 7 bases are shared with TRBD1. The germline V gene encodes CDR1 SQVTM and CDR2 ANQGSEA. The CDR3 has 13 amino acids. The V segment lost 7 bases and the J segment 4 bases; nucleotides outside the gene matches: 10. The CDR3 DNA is TGCAGCGGGACGACAGGGTCATTTTACGAGCAGTACTTC. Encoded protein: CSGTTGSFYEQYF.

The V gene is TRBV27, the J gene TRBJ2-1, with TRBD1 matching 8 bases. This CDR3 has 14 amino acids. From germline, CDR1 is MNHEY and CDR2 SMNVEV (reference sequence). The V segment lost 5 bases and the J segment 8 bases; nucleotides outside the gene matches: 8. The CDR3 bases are TGTGCCAGCAGTACCACGGACAGGGTCCATGAGCAGTTCTTC. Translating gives CASSTTDRVHEQFF.

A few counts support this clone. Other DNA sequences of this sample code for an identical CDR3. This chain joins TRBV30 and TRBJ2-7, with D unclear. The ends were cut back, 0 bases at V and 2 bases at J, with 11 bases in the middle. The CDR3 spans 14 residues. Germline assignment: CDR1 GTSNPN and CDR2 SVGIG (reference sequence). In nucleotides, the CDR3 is TGTGCCTGGAGTGTATCGGGCACCGCCTACGAGCAGTACTTC. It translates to CAWSVSGTAYEQYF. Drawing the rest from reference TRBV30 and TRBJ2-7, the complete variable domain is SQTIHQWPATLVQPVGSPLSLECTVEGTSNPNLYWYRQAAGRGLQLLFYSVGIGQISSEVPQNLSASRPQDRQFILSSKKLLLSDSGFYLCAWSVSGTAYEQYFGPGTRLTVT.

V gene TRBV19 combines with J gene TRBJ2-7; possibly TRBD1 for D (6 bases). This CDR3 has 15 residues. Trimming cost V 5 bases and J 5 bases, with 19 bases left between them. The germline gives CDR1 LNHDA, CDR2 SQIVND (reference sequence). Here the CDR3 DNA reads TGTGCCAGTAGTCCGCCCTCGAGCAGGGGTGACGAGCAGTACTTC. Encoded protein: CASSPPSSRGDEQYF.

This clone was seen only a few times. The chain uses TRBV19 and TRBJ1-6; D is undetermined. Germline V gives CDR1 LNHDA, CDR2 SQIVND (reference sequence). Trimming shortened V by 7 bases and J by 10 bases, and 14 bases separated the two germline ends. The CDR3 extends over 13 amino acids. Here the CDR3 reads CASIRSGSSPLHF. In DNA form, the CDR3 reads TGTGCCAGTATCCGGTCGGGGTCCTCACCCCTCCACTTT.

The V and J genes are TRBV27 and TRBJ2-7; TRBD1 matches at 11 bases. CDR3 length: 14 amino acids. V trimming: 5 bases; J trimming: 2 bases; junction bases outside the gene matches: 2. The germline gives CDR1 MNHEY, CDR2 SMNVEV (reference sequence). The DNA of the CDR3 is TGTGCCAGCAGTGGACAGGGGGCGGCCTACGAGCAGTACTTC. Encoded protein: CASSGQGAAYEQYF.

In DNA form, the CDR3 reads TGTGCCACCAGCAGAGATCGCAGCAATGAGCAGTTCTTC. Its protein is CATSRDRSNEQFF. The V call is TRBV15, the J call TRBJ2-1; D remains unclear. Trimming stripped 0 bases from V and 6 bases from J, with 6 bases between. The CDR3 is 13 residues long. Germline CDR1 LNHNV, CDR2 YYDKDF (reference sequence).

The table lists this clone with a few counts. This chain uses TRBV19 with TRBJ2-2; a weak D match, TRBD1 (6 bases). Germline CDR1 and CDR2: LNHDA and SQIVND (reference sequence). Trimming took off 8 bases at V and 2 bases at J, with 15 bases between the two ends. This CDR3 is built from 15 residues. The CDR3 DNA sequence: TGTGCCAGTTCAACAGGGCGACCAAACACCGGGGAGCTGTTTTTT. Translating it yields CASSTGRPNTGELFF.

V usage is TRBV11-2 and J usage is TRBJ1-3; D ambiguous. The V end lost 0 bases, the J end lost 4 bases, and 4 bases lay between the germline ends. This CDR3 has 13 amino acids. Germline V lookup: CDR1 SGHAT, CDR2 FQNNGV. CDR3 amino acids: CASSLDAGNTIYF. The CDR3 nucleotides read TGTGCCAGCAGCTTAGATGCCGGAAACACCATATATTTT.

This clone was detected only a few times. The CDR3 sequence is CASNPKGLAGQSEQFF. DNA of the CDR3: TGTGCCAGCAACCCTAAGGGACTAGCGGGACAATCTGAGCAGTTCTTC. V and J are TRBV6-1 and TRBJ2-1, with 13 bases fitting TRBD2. V lost 7 bases, J lost 9 bases, and 12 bases stayed unmatched. CDR3 length: 16 amino acids. CDR1 and CDR2 from the germline V gene are MNHNS and SASEGT.

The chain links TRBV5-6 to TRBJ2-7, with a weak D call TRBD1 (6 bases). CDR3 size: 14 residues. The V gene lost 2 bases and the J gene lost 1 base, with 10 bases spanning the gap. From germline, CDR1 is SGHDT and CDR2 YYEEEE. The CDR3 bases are TGTGCCAGCAGCTTCCTGACAGGTTCCTACGAGCAGTACTTC. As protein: CASSFLTGSYEQYF.

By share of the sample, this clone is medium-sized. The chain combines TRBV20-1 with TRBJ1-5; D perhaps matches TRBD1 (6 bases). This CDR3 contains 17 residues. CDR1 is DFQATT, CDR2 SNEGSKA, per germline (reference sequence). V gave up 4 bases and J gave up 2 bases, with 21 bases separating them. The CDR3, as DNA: TGCAGTGCTACCGCCGGGGGCCCTTGGGGTGGCAATCAGCCCCAGCATTTT. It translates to CSATAGGPWGGNQPQHF.

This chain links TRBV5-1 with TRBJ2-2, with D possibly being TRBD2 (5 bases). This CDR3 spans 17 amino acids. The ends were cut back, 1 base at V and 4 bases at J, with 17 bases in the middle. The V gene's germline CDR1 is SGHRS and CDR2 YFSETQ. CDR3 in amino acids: CASSLLVGAGRTGELFF. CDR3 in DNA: TGCGCCAGCAGCTTGTTGGTGGGTGCGGGTCGCACCGGGGAGCTGTTTTTT.